This entry is about one TCR beta chain. Its antigen is currently not known. No base quality values were provided; no much bigger clone lies one nucleotide off. The germline V gene (reference sequence) provides CDR1 SGHKS and CDR2 YYEKEE. A distance of 9 bases separates the germline ends of V and J, which lose 6 bases and 0 bases respectively. Reading from cysteine to phenylalanine, the CDR3 counts 13 amino acids. CDR3 DNA only is kept here, 39 bases in frame from base 1. This sample was included in a study of post-analysis software for immune sequencing data (dated by TCRdb to the mid-2010s). As for the study more broadly: Disease courses on record covered relapsing-remitting, secondary progressive and progressive-relapsing multiple sclerosis, though some patients had no subtype annotation. A subset of samples was prepared in parallel using single-end sample barcoding, then pooled and co-amplified after Illumina adapter ligation. Patient repertoires were compared against roughly 12 previously published healthy control repertoires from donors aged about 6 to 26 years. The research as a whole found: Direct clustering with F measure revealed strong co-clustering of samples prepared in the same batch, which led to a batch-effect correction. The multiple sclerosis patient group was slightly younger than the control group. A handful of TRBV segments, including TRBV5-6, TRBV5-1 and TRBV20-1, were significantly more frequent in patients than controls. Significantly lower normalized Chao1 diversity was found in multiple sclerosis patients than in controls, suggesting substantial peripheral T-cell clonal expansion.

To demonstrate the VDJtools post-analysis software, the study profiled TCR beta repertoires from the peripheral blood of some 13 young patients with multiple sclerosis. Multiple sclerosis patients were children and adolescents aged about 6 to 17 years. The method was PCR. Instrument on record: Illumina HiSeq 2500. Unique molecular identifiers were incorporated into TCR beta cDNA libraries to reduce PCR and sequencing biases. About 500,000 cDNA molecules were obtained for every 1 to 10 million input T cells, so each molecule roughly corresponded to one T cell. Patient libraries were prepared and sequenced with the same protocol used for the earlier healthy control dataset. Samples belonging to the same batch were prepared together, multiplexed and sequenced on a shared HiSeq lane. For the original study's pipeline: MIGEC handled the raw barcoded reads, throwing out single-read molecular identifier groups before consensus assembly and CDR3 extraction. Clonotype tables were post-analysed with VDJtools, and diversity was normalized by down-sampling all datasets to the smallest sample size. In repertoire overlap clustering, CDR3 amino acid sequences, but not nucleotide sequences, were matched to correct batch-related cross-sample contamination. The public reads were quality trimmed at Q25 with fastp and then assembled into clones with MiXCR by TCRdb, keeping productive beta chains. CDR3 protein duplicates are merged, each entry listing the most common genes and DNA. The V and J calls follow TCRdb's processing rather than the paper's. In this sample the table shows about 540,000 distinct CDR3 sequences, 34% of which occur a single time. The ten largest clones add up to around 6.1% of the sample.

This receptor chain uses TRBV5-5 and TRBJ1-1, with no confidently assigned D gene. The sample was blood. This sequence originates from a girl aged 2 to 17 with multiple sclerosis. The CDR3 corresponds to CASNPAMNTEAFF. The DNA sequence is given as TGTGCCAGCAACCCGGCCATGAACACTGAAGCTTTCTTT.